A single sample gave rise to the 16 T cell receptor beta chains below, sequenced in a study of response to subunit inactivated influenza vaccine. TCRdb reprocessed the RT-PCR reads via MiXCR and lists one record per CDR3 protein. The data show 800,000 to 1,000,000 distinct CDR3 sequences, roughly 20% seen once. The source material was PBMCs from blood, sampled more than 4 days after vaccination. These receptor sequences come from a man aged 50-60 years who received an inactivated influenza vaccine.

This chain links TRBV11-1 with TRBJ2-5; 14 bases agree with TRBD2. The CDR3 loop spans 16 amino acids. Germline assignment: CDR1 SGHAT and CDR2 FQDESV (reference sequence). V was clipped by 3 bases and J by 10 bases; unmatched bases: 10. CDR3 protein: CASSLGGLAGEQDQYF. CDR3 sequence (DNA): TGTGCCAGCAGCTTGGGGGGACTAGCGGGGGAACAGGACCAGTACTTC.

The CDR3 loop reads CASSPSEPQETQYF. As DNA, the CDR3 is TGTGCCAGCTCACCCTCAGAGCCTCAAGAGACCCAGTACTTC. The genes are TRBV18 and TRBJ2-5; D gene uncertain. Trimming removed 3 bases from V and 2 bases from J, with 10 bases in between. CDR1 is KGHSH and CDR2 is LQKENI in the germline V gene. CDR3 length: 14 residues.

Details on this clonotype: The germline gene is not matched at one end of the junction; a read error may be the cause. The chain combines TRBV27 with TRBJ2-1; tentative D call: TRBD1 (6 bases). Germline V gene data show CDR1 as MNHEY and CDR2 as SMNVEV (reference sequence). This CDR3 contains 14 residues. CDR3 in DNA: TGTGCCACCAGTACAGGGCTAGCCTCCCTGGAGCAGTTCTTC. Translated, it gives CATSTGLASLEQFF.

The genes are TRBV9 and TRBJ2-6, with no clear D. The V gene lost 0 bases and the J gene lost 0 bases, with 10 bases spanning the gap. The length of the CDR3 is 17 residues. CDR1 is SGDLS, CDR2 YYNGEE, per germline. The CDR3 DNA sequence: TGTGCCAGCAGCGTAGTTCCGGTCGGCTCTGGGGCCAACGTCCTGACTTTC. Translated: CASSVVPVGSGANVLTF.

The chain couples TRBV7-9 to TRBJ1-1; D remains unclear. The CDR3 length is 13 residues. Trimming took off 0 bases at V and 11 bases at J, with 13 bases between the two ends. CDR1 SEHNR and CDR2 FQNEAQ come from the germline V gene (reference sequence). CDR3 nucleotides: TGTGCCAGCAGCTTAGCGCTGGGTGGAGGGGCTTTCTTT. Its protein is CASSLALGGGAFF.

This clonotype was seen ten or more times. Here the CDR3 DNA reads TGTGCCAGCATGGAGGAGCGGGAGGGTGGTGAGCAGTACTTC. Amino acid sequence: CASMEEREGGEQYF. The chain is built from TRBV28 and TRBJ2-7; 10 nucleotides agree with TRBD2. Germline CDR1 is MDHEN and CDR2 is SYDVKM. This CDR3 is built from 14 residues. Trimming at V came to 7 bases and at J to 7 bases, leaving 10 bases not matched to a gene.

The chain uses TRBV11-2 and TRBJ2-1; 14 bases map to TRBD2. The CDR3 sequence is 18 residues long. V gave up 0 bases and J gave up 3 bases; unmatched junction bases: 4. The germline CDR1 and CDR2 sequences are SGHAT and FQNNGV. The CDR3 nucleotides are TGTGCCAGCAGCTTAGACCAGGGACTAGCGGGAGTCTACAATGAGCAGTTCTTC. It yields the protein CASSLDQGLAGVYNEQFF.

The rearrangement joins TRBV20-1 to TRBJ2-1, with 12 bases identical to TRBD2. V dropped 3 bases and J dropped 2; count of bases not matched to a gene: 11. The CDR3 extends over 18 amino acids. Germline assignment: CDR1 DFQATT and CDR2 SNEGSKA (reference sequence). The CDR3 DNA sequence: TGCAGTGCTAGCGAGGGGCTAGCGGGAGGGGGCGCCTACAATGAGCAGTTCTTC. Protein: CSASEGLAGGGAYNEQFF.

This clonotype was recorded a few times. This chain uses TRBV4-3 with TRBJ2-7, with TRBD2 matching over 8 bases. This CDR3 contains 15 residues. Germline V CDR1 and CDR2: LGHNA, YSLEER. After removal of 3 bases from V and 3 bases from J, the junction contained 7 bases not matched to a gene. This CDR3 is CASSQATSAGYEQYF. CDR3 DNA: TGCGCCAGCAGCCAGGCGACTAGCGCAGGCTACGAGCAGTACTTC.

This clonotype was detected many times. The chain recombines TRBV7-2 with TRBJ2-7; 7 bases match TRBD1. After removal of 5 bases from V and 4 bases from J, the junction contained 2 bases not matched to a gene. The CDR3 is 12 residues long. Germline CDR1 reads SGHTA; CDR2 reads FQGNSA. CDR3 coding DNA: TGTGCCAGCAGCAGGGGGCTTTACGAGCAGTACTTC. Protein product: CASSRGLYEQYF.

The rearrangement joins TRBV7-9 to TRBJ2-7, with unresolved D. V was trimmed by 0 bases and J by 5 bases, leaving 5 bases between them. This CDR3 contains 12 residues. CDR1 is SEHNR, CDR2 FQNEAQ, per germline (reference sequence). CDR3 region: CASSLAENEQYF. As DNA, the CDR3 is TGTGCCAGCAGCTTAGCGGAGAACGAGCAGTACTTC.

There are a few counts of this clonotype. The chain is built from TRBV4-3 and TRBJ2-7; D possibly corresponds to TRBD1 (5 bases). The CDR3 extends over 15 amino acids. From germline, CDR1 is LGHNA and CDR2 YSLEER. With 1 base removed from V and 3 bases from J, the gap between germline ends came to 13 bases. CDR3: CASSQGKKGRYEQYF. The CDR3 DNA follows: TGCGCCAGCAGCCAAGGAAAGAAGGGGCGCTACGAGCAGTACTTC.

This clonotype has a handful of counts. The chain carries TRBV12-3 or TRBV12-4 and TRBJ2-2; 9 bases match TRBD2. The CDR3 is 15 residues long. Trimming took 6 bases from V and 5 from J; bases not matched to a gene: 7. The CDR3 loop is CASRSSGGVTGELFF. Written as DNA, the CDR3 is TGTGCCAGCAGGAGTAGCGGGGGAGTAACCGGGGAGCTGTTTTTT.

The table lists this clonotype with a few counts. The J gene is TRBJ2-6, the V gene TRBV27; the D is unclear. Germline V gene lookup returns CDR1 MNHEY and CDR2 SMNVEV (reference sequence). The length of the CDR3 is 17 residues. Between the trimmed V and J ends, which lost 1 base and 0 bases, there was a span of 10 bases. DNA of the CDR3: TGTGCCAGCAGTTTATGGGTCACGAGCTCTGGGGCCAACGTCCTGACTTTC. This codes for CASSLWVTSSGANVLTF.

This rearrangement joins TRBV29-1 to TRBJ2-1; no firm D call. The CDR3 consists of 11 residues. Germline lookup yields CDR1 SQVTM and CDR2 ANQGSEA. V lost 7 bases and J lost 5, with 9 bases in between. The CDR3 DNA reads TGCAGCGGGGTACCGGACAATGAGCAGTTCTTC. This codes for CSGVPDNEQFF.

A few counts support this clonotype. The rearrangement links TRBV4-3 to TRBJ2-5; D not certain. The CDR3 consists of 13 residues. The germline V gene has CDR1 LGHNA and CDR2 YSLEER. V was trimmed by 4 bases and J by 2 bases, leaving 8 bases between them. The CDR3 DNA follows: TGCGCCAGCAGCCCCATGCTACAAGAGACCCAGTACTTC. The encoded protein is CASSPMLQETQYF.